The table lists the clone carrying this T cell receptor beta chain with a count of one. As yet, its antigen is unknown. This sample stems from a study of cytomegalovirus exposure and HLA in healthy donors. Study in general: Prior work identified 120 million or so unique TCR beta sequences in around 170 million T cells. Study-wide results and limits: Common viral pathogens were later found to be apparently linked to several of the most significant clusters. The study put 150 to 200 TCR beta chains on its list as cytomegalovirus-associated.

V was clipped by 1 base and J by 12 bases; unmatched bases: 15. The CDR3 is 15 residues long. Germline V gene sequence: CDR1 LNHNV, CDR2 YYDKDF (reference sequence). The PCR employed 60 Vbeta primers together with 13 Jbeta primers. Only in-frame clones appear in the TCRdb table, and some are missing; sequencing was by immunoSEQ multiplex PCR. The table records 150,000 to 200,000 clones, more than 65% of them present only once. The specimen was PBMCs. The TCR was taken from a woman in her 30s in good health and CMV-seropositive. The chain is built from TRBV15 and TRBJ2-7; 7 positions agree with TRBD1. This chain's CDR3 is CATSRGQGERWGRYF. CDR3 sequence (DNA): TGTGCCACCAGCAGAGGACAGGGTGAACGCTGGGGTAGGTACTTC.